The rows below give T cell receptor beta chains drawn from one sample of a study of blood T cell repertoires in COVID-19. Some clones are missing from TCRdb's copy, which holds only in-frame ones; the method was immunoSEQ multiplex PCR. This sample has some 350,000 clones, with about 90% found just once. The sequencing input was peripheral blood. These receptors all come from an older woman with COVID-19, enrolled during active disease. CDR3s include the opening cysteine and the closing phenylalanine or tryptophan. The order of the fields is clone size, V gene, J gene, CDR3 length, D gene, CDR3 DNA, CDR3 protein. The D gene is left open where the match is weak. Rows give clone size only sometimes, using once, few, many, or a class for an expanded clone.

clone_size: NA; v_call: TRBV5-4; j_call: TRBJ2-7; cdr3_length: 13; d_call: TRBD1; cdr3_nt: TGTGCCAGCAGCTCTACAGGGGTGTTGGAGCAGTACTTC; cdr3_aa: CASSSTGVLEQYF
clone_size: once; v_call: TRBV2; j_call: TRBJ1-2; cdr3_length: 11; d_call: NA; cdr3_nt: TGTGCCAGCAGAACAGGCTATGGCTACACCTTC; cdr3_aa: CASRTGYGYTF
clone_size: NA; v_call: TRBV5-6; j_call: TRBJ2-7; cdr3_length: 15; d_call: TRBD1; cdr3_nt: TGTGCCAGCAGCTTTCTCGGACAGGGGTTTTACGAGCAGTACTTC; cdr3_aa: CASSFLGQGFYEQYF
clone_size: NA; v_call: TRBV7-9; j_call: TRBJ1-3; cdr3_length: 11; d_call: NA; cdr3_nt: TGTGCCAGCACCCCGGGAAACACCATATATTTT; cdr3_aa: CASTPGNTIYF
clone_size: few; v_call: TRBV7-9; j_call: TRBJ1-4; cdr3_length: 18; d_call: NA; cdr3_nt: TGTGCCAGCAGCTGGGGCCGCGAGAGAAGAGCAACTAATGAAAAACTGTTTTTT; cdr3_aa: CASSWGRERRATNEKLFF
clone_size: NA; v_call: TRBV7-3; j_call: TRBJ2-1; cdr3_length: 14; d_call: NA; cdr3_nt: TGTGCCAGCAGCCCCTATAATTCGGTGGATGAGCAGTTCTTC; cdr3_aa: CASSPYNSVDEQFF
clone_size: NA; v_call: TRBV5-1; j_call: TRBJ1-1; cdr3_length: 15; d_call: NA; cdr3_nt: TGCGCCAGCACCGTCCTCGCAAAGGCAGGCACTGAAGCTTTCTTT; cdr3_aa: CASTVLAKAGTEAFF
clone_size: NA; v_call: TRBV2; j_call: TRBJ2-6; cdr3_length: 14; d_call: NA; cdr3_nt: TGTGCCAGCAGTAGACTATCTGGGGCCAACGTCCTGACTTTC; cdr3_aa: CASSRLSGANVLTF
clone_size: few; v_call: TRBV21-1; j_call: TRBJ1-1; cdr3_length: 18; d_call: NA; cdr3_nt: NA; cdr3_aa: CASSKWAWGSQKNTEAFF
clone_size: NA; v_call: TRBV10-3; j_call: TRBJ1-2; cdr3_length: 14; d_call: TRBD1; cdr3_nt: TGTGCCGCCAATTCGGGCTTAAGGGGGCTCGGCTACACCTTC; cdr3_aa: CAANSGLRGLGYTF
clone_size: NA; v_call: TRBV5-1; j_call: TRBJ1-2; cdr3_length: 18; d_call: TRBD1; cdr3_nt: TGCGCCAGCAGCTTGGATCCAACAGGGGGCTACTTTAACTATGGCTACACCTTC; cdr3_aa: CASSLDPTGGYFNYGYTF
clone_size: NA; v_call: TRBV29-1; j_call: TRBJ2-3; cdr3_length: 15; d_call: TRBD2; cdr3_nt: TGCAGCGTTATGCTAGCGGGGGAAAACACAGATACGCAGTATTTT; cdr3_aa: CSVMLAGENTDTQYF
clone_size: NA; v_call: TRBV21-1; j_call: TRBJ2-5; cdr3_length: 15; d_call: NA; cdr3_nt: TGTGCCAGCAGCTCCAGAGGATCCGCGTGTGAGACCCAGTACTTC; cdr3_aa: CASSSRGSACETQYF
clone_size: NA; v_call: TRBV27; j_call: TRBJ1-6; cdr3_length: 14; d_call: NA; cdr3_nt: TGTGCCAGCCGCGGGACTCTTTTTGTTTCACCCCTCCACTTT; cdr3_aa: CASRGTLFVSPLHF
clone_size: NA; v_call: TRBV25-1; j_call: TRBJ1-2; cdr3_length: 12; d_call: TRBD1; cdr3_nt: TGTGCCAGTACCCCGGGACAGGGTCGCTACACCTTC; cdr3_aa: CASTPGQGRYTF
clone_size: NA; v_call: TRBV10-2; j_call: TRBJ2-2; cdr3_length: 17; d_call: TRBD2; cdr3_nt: TGCGCCAGCAGTGAGGTCGGGGGGTCGTGGGGTACCGGGGAGCTGTTTTTT; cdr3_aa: CASSEVGGSWGTGELFF
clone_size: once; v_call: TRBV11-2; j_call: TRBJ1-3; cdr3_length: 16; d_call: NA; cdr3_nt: TGTGCCAGCAGCTTAGACGTTGTAATCTCTGGAAACACCATATATTTT; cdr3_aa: CASSLDVVISGNTIYF
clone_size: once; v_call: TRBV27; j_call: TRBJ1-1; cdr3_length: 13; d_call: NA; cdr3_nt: TGTGCCAGCAAAGAGCTCCTGAACACTGAAGCTTTCTTT; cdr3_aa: CASKELLNTEAFF
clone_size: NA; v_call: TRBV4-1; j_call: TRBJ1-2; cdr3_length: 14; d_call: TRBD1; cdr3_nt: TGCGCCAGCAGCCCGGGACAGGGGGTTTATGGCTACACCTTC; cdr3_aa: CASSPGQGVYGYTF